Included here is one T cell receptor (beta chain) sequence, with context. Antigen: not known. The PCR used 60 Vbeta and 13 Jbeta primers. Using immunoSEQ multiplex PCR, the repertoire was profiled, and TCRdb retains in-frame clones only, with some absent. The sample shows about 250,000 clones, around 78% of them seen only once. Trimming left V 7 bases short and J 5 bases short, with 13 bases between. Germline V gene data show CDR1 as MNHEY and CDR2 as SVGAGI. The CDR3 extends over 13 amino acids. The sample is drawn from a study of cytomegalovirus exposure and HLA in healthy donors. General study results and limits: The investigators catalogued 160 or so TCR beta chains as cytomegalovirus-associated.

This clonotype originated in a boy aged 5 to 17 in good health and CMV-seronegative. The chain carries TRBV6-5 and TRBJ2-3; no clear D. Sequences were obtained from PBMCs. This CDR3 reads CASTRSPLDTQYF. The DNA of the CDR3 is TGTGCCAGCACTCGCAGTCCCTTAGATACGCAGTATTTT.